The next 21 T cell receptor beta chains were all read from a single sample in a study of T cells in Graves' hyperthyroidism and ophthalmopathy. Amplified regions were TCR beta CDR3 sequences from RNA transcripts. Primed by the HTBI set, a first-round RT-PCR was run on the TCR CDR3. TCRdb recomputed calls from the multiplex PCR reads with MiXCR, one row per CDR3 protein. The top ten hold 7% to 7.5% of the sample, which has over 650,000 distinct CDR3 sequences, about 45% seen once. Material for sequencing was peripheral blood or thyroid tissue (not recorded which). These receptors were collected from an adult man with Graves' disease, either hyperthyroidism or ophthalmopathy (not recorded which).

The chain employs TRBV7-3 and TRBJ2-7; no clear D gene. From germline, CDR1 is SGHTA and CDR2 FQGTGA. The CDR3 consists of 11 residues. Deletions cut 4 bases from V and 7 bases from J, with 8 bases between. CDR3 amino acids: CASSSSEEQYF. The CDR3 coding sequence is TGTGCCAGCAGCTCGTCTGAGGAGCAGTACTTC.

The chain couples TRBV7-9 to TRBJ1-5; D uncertain. V was trimmed by 4 bases and J by 7 bases, leaving 11 bases between them. Germline V gene sequence: CDR1 SEHNR, CDR2 FQNEAQ (reference sequence). The CDR3 length is 13 residues. In nucleotides, the CDR3 is TGTGCCAGCAGCTCACCTGATGTCCAGCCCCAGCATTTT. Translating gives CASSSPDVQPQHF.

This clonotype showed up many times. The chain is built from TRBV7-9 and TRBJ2-7; D is unresolved. Trimming pared 4 bases from V and 6 bases from J, leaving 7 bases between. Germline V gene data show CDR1 as SEHNR and CDR2 as FQNEAQ (reference sequence). The CDR3 has 11 residues. DNA for the CDR3: TGTGCCAGCAGCTCGATTTTCGAGCAGTACTTC. Translating it yields CASSSIFEQYF.

Many counts were recorded for this clonotype. This chain uses TRBV9 with TRBJ1-2, with D possibly being TRBD1 (5 bases). Trimming left V 2 bases short and J 2 bases short, with 7 bases between. The V gene's germline CDR1 is SGDLS and CDR2 YYNGEE. The CDR3 loop spans 13 amino acids. Here the CDR3 reads CASSVDSNYGYTF. The CDR3 DNA reads as TGTGCCAGCAGCGTCGACAGCAACTATGGCTACACCTTC.

CDR3 region: CASSIQGGKNTEAFF. CDR3 nucleotide sequence: TGTGCCAGTAGTATACAGGGGGGAAAGAACACTGAAGCTTTCTTT. This chain links TRBV19 with TRBJ1-1; 7 nucleotides line up with TRBD1. Trimming cost V 2 bases and J 1 base; bases outside gene matches: 4. CDR1 is LNHDA, CDR2 SQIVND, per germline (reference sequence). The CDR3 has 15 amino acids.

The J gene is TRBJ1-3, the V gene TRBV12-3 or TRBV12-4, with D possibly TRBD1 on 6 matching bases. V was pared by 9 bases and J by 4 bases, with 16 bases between. The CDR3 is made up of 14 amino acids. CDR3 loop: CASAARGRGNTIYF. The CDR3 nucleotides are TGTGCCAGTGCTGCCAGGGGAAGGGGAAACACCATATATTTT.

This clonotype was recorded at least ten times. CDR3 DNA: TGTGCCAGCAGCACCGGCTCGAGATCCCTCCACTTT. It specifies CASSTGSRSLHF. The chain uses TRBV6-1 and TRBJ1-6; D not resolved. V lost 6 bases to trimming and J lost 14 bases, with 14 bases between them. CDR1 is MNHNS and CDR2 is SASEGT in the germline V gene. This CDR3 has 12 residues.

This clonotype turned up a few times. The chain combines TRBV20-1 with TRBJ2-5; no firm D call. This CDR3 contains 14 residues. Germline values: CDR1 DFQATT, CDR2 SNEGSKA (reference sequence). V lost 0 bases to trimming and J lost 7 bases, with 15 bases between them. In DNA form, the CDR3 reads TGCAGTGCTAGAGATCTTGTAGGAGTGGGGACCCAGTACTTC. This encodes CSARDLVGVGTQYF.

This clonotype was observed a few times. The J gene is TRBJ1-1, the V gene TRBV19; 12 nucleotides agree with TRBD1. Germline loops: CDR1 LNHDA, CDR2 SQIVND (reference sequence). With V trimmed by 1 base and J by 4 bases, 1 base remained unmatched. The CDR3 consists of 15 residues. The CDR3 DNA follows: TGTGCCAGTAGTATAGGGGACAGGGGGCTCACTGAAGCTTTCTTT. Protein product: CASSIGDRGLTEAFF.

This clonotype was found many times. V gene TRBV9 combines with J gene TRBJ1-2, with 11 bases identical to TRBD1. CDR3 length equals 14 residues. The junction had 6 bases not matched to a gene; V was cut back by 3 bases and J by 8 bases. Germline values: CDR1 SGDLS, CDR2 YYNGEE. This CDR3 reads CASSEDRGQGGYTF. CDR3 coding DNA: TGTGCCAGCAGCGAGGACAGGGGGCAAGGAGGCTACACCTTC. Full variable domain (rest looked up from reference TRBV9 and TRBJ1-2): DSGVTQTPKHLITATGQRVTLRCSPRSGDLSVYWYQQSLDQGLQFLIQYYNGEERAKGNILERFSAQQFPDLHSELNLSSLELGDSALYFCASSEDRGQGGYTFGSGTRLTVV.

The chain uses TRBV5-1 and TRBJ1-2; D might be TRBD1 (5 bases). Germline CDR1 and CDR2: SGHRS and YFSETQ. The CDR3 runs 16 residues. Trimming cost V 2 bases and J 4 bases, with 18 bases left between them. The CDR3 spells CASSFESSRATYGYTF. Written as DNA, the CDR3 is TGCGCCAGCAGCTTCGAGTCCTCCAGGGCTACCTATGGCTACACCTTC.

This clonotype was seen at least ten times. The J gene is TRBJ1-2, the V gene TRBV2, with D perhaps matching TRBD1 (6 bases). Germline CDR1 reads SNHLY; CDR2 reads FYNNEI. The CDR3 has 13 residues. Trimming shortened V by 4 bases and J by 4 bases, and 10 bases separated the two germline ends. CDR3 in DNA: TGTGCCAGCAGTGCCAGGGGAGCCTATGGCTACACCTTC. This encodes CASSARGAYGYTF.

This clonotype has only a few counts. CDR3 in amino acids: CAWSPGGYGYTF. Here the CDR3 DNA reads TGTGCCTGGAGCCCGGGAGGCTATGGCTACACCTTC. V and J are TRBV7-9 and TRBJ1-2; no reliable D call. Germline CDR1 is SEHNR and CDR2 is FQNEAQ (reference sequence). V was trimmed by 11 bases and J by 4 bases, leaving 14 bases between them. This CDR3 spans 12 amino acids.

In its sample, this clonotype was seen once. This chain links TRBV29-1 with TRBJ2-7, with D possibly TRBD1 on 5 matching bases. The germline V gene encodes CDR1 SQVTM and CDR2 ANQGSEA. The CDR3 sequence is 14 residues long. The V and J ends lost 2 bases and 6 bases respectively, with 17 bases between them. The CDR3 loop reads CSVEKGQGLGEQYF. The CDR3 coding sequence is TGCAGCGTTGAAAAAGGCCAGGGCCTCGGCGAGCAGTACTTC.

The CDR3 region is CATSDFRGWQPQHF. The CDR3 DNA reads TGTGCCACCAGTGATTTCCGGGGGTGGCAGCCCCAGCATTTT. The chain joins TRBV24-1 to TRBJ1-5, with a possible D match to TRBD1 (5 bases). The CDR3 consists of 14 residues. Per the germline V gene, CDR1 is KGHDR and CDR2 is SFDVKD. The ends were cut back, 1 base at V and 7 bases at J, with 10 bases in the middle.

The chain has TRBV25-1 and TRBJ1-1; D gene uncertain. CDR3 length equals 14 residues. Germline values: CDR1 MGHDK, CDR2 SYGVNS. Trimming left V 1 base short and J 2 bases short, with 8 bases between. The CDR3 DNA reads as TGTGCCAGCAGTGAATTAACGGCCAACACTGAAGCTTTCTTT. Amino acids: CASSELTANTEAFF.

This sequence joins TRBV6-5 and TRBJ1-5; D not certain. Germline V gives CDR1 MNHEY, CDR2 SVGAGI. The CDR3 spans 15 residues. Between the trimmed V and J ends, which lost 2 bases and 3 bases, there was a span of 11 bases. CDR3 bases: TGTGCCAGCAGTTACCGGCCCATGATCAATCAGCCCCAGCATTTT. This translates into CASSYRPMINQPQHF.

The chain carries TRBV9 and TRBJ1-2; D is perhaps TRBD1 (6 bases). Germline V CDR1 and CDR2: SGDLS, YYNGEE. Deletions cut 4 bases from V and 3 bases from J, with 16 bases between. This CDR3 is 15 amino acids long. CDR3 residues: CASSTDGQLDYGYTF. The CDR3 region has the DNA TGTGCCAGCAGCACCGATGGACAGTTAGACTATGGCTACACCTTC.

To note about this clonotype: Relative to the germline gene, one junction end is altered; a read error may explain this. The chain joins TRBV10-3 to TRBJ2-5; 7 positions agree with TRBD2. This CDR3 spans 15 amino acids. Germline CDR1 and CDR2: ENHRY and SYGVKD. For the CDR3, the DNA is TGTGCCACCAGTGATTTCGCGGGGACTAAAGAGACCCAGTACTTC. This translates into CATSDFAGTKETQYF.

J is TRBJ1-1 and V is TRBV9, with no clear D. V was trimmed by 3 bases and J by 1 base, leaving 16 bases between them. This CDR3 has 16 amino acids. Germline V lookup: CDR1 SGDLS, CDR2 YYNGEE. CDR3 loop: CASSADGSGRNTEAFF. The CDR3 DNA reads as TGTGCCAGCAGCGCCGATGGCTCAGGACGGAACACTGAAGCTTTCTTT.

Concerning this clonotype itself: Here the CDR3 omits its conserved ending phenylalanine or tryptophan, so a read error is the likely source. The chain recombines TRBV10-3 with TRBJ1-1; tentatively, D is TRBD1 (6 bases). CDR1 and CDR2 (germline): ENHRY, SYGVKD. Trimming took 5 bases from V and 2 from J, leaving 15 bases between them. The CDR3 is 15 residues long. The CDR3 DNA is TGTGCCATCAGTCAACCATGGACAGTTAACACTGAAGCTTTCTCT. Encoded protein: CAISQPWTVNTEAFS.